These 8 T cell receptor beta chains were all obtained from the same sample, sequenced in a study of graft-versus-host responses after intestinal transplantation (dated by TCRdb to the early 2020s). The method was the immunoSEQ multiplex PCR assay. Held by TCRdb, this immuneACCESS table contains in-frame sequences only and omits some clones. Under half of the omission traces to an unresolved V gene where checked; the cause of the rest is unknown. This sample gives about 110,000 clones in total; 90% to 95% of them show up just once. 1% to 1.5% of the sample goes to the ten largest clones. The sample's time point, from its label and the paper: cells obtained before transplantation from donor or recipient. Which antigens these TCRs recognize remains unknown. The source material was unstimulated CD8+ T cells sorted from spleen or lymph node cells, sampled before transplant. These receptors were obtained from a human donor who was the organ donor for an intestinal transplant.

In its sample, this clone was seen once. DNA of the CDR3: TGTGCCAGCAGCCAACTAGCGGGAGGGCCCTACGAGCAGTACTTC. The encoded protein is CASSQLAGGPYEQYF. The chain is built from TRBV14 and TRBJ2-7, with 12 bases that match TRBD2. Germline V gene lookup returns CDR1 SGHDN and CDR2 FVKESK. V was clipped by 2 bases and J by 2 bases; unmatched bases: 1. The CDR3 is 15 residues long.

The chain uses TRBV28 and TRBJ1-1; maybe TRBD1 (5 bases). Between the trimmed V and J ends, which lost 7 bases and 6 bases, there was a span of 12 bases. Germline V gene data show CDR1 as MDHEN and CDR2 as SYDVKM. This CDR3 spans 12 amino acids. The CDR3, as DNA: TGTGCCAGCACCCGGGGCACCGCTGAAGCTTTCTTT. It translates to CASTRGTAEAFF.

This clone has a handful of counts. Different DNA sequences within this sample yield the same CDR3. This chain uses TRBV4-1 with TRBJ1-2; TRBD1 matches at 7 bases. This CDR3 is 13 amino acids long. J lost 2 bases, V lost 4 bases, and 1 base had no gene match. The germline gives CDR1 MGHRA, CDR2 YSYEKL. The CDR3 reads CASSLTGNYGYTF. The DNA of the CDR3 is TGCGCCAGCAGCCTGACAGGGAACTATGGCTACACCTTC.

V gene TRBV4-2 combines with J gene TRBJ2-5; D remains ambiguous. Germline values: CDR1 LGHNA, CDR2 YNFKEQ. The CDR3 sequence is 15 residues long. With 0 bases removed from V and 2 bases from J, the gap between germline ends came to 10 bases. As DNA, the CDR3 is TGTGCCAGCAGCCAAGATATCGCTTCACAAGAGACCCAGTACTTC. Protein sequence: CASSQDIASQETQYF.

The chain carries TRBV5-4 and TRBJ2-1, with 7 bases fitting TRBD1. V was pared by 6 bases and J by 15 bases, with 24 bases of the junction left unmatched. This CDR3 has 16 residues. Germline V gene lookup returns CDR1 SGHNT and CDR2 YYREEE (reference sequence). The CDR3 loop is CASTQGVPLAVLEWFF. DNA of the CDR3: TGTGCCAGCACCCAGGGGGTCCCCCTCGCAGTTCTTGAGTGGTTCTTC.

This rearrangement joins TRBV6-1 to TRBJ1-2; TRBD1 matches at 7 bases. CDR3 length: 13 residues. The V and J ends lost 5 bases and 3 bases, in that order; junction bases with no gene match: 3. Per germline, CDR1 MNHNS and CDR2 SASEGT. As DNA, the CDR3 is TGTGCCAGCAGTTCCGACAGGGACTATGGCTACACCTTC. Translated, it gives CASSSDRDYGYTF.

The J gene is TRBJ1-3, the V gene TRBV10-2; unclear D gene. Germline V CDR1 and CDR2: WSHSY, SAAADI. Deletions cut 7 bases from V and 0 bases from J, with 13 bases between. CDR3 size: 15 residues. In DNA, the CDR3 is TGCGCCAGCATCCCGGACGGGTTCTCTGGAAACACCATATATTTT. This translates into CASIPDGFSGNTIYF.

The rearrangement joins TRBV13 to TRBJ2-7; the D gene could be TRBD1 or TRBD2 (5 bases each). CDR3 length: 13 amino acids. V was pared by 5 bases and J by 0 bases, with 8 bases between. Germline-derived CDR1 and CDR2 are PRHDT and FYEKMQ (reference sequence). In nucleotides, the CDR3 is TGTGCCAGCAGCCCCGGGACCTCCTACGAGCAGTACTTC. Amino acids: CASSPGTSYEQYF.